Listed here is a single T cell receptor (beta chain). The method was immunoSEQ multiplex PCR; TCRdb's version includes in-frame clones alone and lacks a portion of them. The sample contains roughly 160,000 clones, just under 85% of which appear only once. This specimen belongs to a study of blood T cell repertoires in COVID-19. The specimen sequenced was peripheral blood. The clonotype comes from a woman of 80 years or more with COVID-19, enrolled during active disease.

Here the CDR3 reads CASSGLAEETQYF. CDR3 coding DNA: TGTGCCAGCTCGGGACTAGCGGAAGAGACCCAGTACTTC. This chain uses TRBV18 with TRBJ2-5; 11 positions match TRBD2. The CDR3 is 13 residues long. J was trimmed by 3 bases and V by 6 bases; bases with no gene match: 0. Germline values: CDR1 KGHSH, CDR2 LQKENI.